Below are 23 T cell receptor beta chains sequenced from a single sample in a study of chemoradiotherapy in HPV16-positive cancers. Libraries were prepared by immunoSEQ multiplex PCR; TCRdb keeps only in-frame clonotypes and omits some of them. The sample contains about 12,000 clones, around 86% of which appear only once. The input for sequencing was blood, taken from a patient who underwent chemoradiotherapy. These TCRs come from a human donor with HPV-associated anogenital cancer.

This chain connects TRBV29-1 to TRBJ2-7; possibly TRBD2 for D (5 bases). The CDR3 runs 15 residues. Trimming took 6 bases from V and 2 from J, leaving 20 bases between them. In germline, CDR1 is SQVTM, CDR2 ANQGSEA. This CDR3 is CSVKGASSRAYEQYF. The CDR3 DNA reads TGCAGCGTGAAGGGAGCTTCCTCCCGGGCCTACGAGCAGTACTTC.

The chain carries TRBV5-4 and TRBJ1-2; TRBD1 aligns across 7 bases. The CDR3 loop spans 17 amino acids. The V segment lost 3 bases and the J segment 4 bases; nucleotides outside the gene matches: 15. The germline CDR1 and CDR2 sequences are SGHNT and YYREEE (reference sequence). CDR3 loop: CASSSGQTPVIVYGYTF. Here the CDR3 DNA reads TGTGCCAGCAGCTCGGGACAGACGCCAGTTATCGTCTATGGCTACACCTTC.

The rearrangement joins TRBV5-6 to TRBJ1-2, with 7 positions matching TRBD1. The CDR3 runs to 13 residues. The germline gives CDR1 SGHDT, CDR2 YYEEEE. J was trimmed by 4 bases and V by 4 bases; bases with no gene match: 4. The CDR3 sequence: CASSTGESYGYTF. CDR3 DNA sequence: TGTGCCAGCAGCACAGGGGAATCCTATGGCTACACCTTC.

V is TRBV15 and J is TRBJ2-7; D gene ambiguous. V was shortened by 5 bases and J by 2 bases, with 10 bases between the two germline ends. This CDR3 contains 13 residues. Per germline, CDR1 LNHNV and CDR2 YYDKDF (reference sequence). In nucleotides, the CDR3 is TGTGCCACCAGCGCCCGCAGCGCCTACGAGCAGTACTTC. The encoded protein is CATSARSAYEQYF. Supplemented by reference TRBV15 and TRBJ2-7, the full variable domain reads DAMVIQNPRYQVTQFGKPVTLSCSQTLNHNVMYWYQQKSSQAPKLLFHYYDKDFNNEADTPDNFQSRRPNTSFCFLDIRSPGLGDTAMYLCATSARSAYEQYFGPGTRLTVT.

The CDR3 protein is CASSPSTSYNSPLHF. CDR3 sequence (DNA): TGTGCCAGCAGCCCGTCTACCTCCTATAATTCACCCCTCCACTTT. V usage is TRBV11-2 and J usage is TRBJ1-6; D remains ambiguous. V lost 5 bases, J lost 0 bases, and 8 bases lay in between. CDR3 length: 15 residues. In germline, CDR1 is SGHAT, CDR2 FQNNGV.

CDR3 sequence: CSAPGTSNTGELFF. The CDR3 DNA is TGCAGCGCGCCCGGGACATCGAACACCGGGGAGCTGTTTTTT. The chain is built from TRBV29-1 and TRBJ2-2, with D perhaps TRBD1 (6 bases). V was trimmed by 7 bases and J by 0 bases, leaving 12 bases between them. This CDR3 has 14 residues. The V gene's germline CDR1 is SQVTM and CDR2 ANQGSEA.

The chain has TRBV5-1 and TRBJ1-5; TRBD1 agrees at 8 bases. Germline assignment: CDR1 SGHRS and CDR2 YFSETQ. CDR3 length: 15 residues. V shed 0 bases, J shed 4 bases, and the junction held 3 bases outside the gene matches. The CDR3 DNA is TGCGCCAGCAGCTTGGGTGGACAGGGAAATCAGCCCCAGCATTTT. Translated: CASSLGGQGNQPQHF.

This clone was seen only once. V is TRBV30 and J is TRBJ2-1; 8 bases are a match to TRBD1. Germline V lookup: CDR1 GTSNPN, CDR2 SVGIG (reference sequence). The CDR3 contains 15 residues. The V and J ends lost 2 bases and 7 bases, in that order; junction bases with no gene match: 10. CDR3 residues: CAWSSTGQGRNEQFF. CDR3 sequence (DNA): TGTGCCTGGAGTTCTACCGGACAGGGAAGGAATGAGCAGTTCTTC.

This clone was seen just once. The chain links TRBV25-1 to TRBJ1-2, with 10 bases that match TRBD1. V trimming: 6 bases; J trimming: 13 bases; junction bases outside the gene matches: 20. The CDR3 consists of 16 residues. Germline V gene sequence: CDR1 MGHDK, CDR2 SYGVNS. CDR3 sequence reads: CASSDRPLGTGDSLTF. In DNA form, the CDR3 reads TGTGCCAGCAGCGACCGACCGTTAGGGACAGGGGATAGCCTCACCTTC.

This rearrangement joins TRBV7-6 to TRBJ1-1; D call uncertain. The CDR3 consists of 13 residues. The V and J ends lost 3 bases and 1 base respectively, with 6 bases between them. The germline V gene encodes CDR1 SGHVS and CDR2 FNYEAQ. The CDR3 here is CASSLKQNTEAFF. In nucleotides, the CDR3 is TGTGCCAGCAGCTTGAAGCAGAACACTGAAGCTTTCTTT.

The rearrangement links TRBV5-6 to TRBJ1-1, with D possibly TRBD1 on 5 matching bases. The V gene lost 0 bases and the J gene lost 1 base, with 10 bases spanning the gap. The CDR3 is made up of 15 amino acids. The germline gives CDR1 SGHDT, CDR2 YYEEEE. The CDR3 is CASSLGRGWNTEAFF. The CDR3 DNA follows: TGTGCCAGCAGCTTGGGACGGGGGTGGAACACTGAAGCTTTCTTT.

This clone was seen once. The V gene is TRBV7-3, the J gene TRBJ2-6, with 7 nucleotides matching TRBD2. The CDR3 has 18 amino acids. Germline trimming cut 3 bases from V and 0 bases from J; bases unmatched to any gene: 8. Germline V gene sequence: CDR1 SGHTA, CDR2 FQGTGA. DNA of the CDR3: TGTGCCAGCAGCTTTTCCGGACTAGACTACTCTGGGGCCAACGTCCTGACTTTC. Protein: CASSFSGLDYSGANVLTF.

This chain uses TRBV6-1 with TRBJ1-5; D unclear. Trimming left V 5 bases short and J 3 bases short, with 8 bases between. Germline assignment: CDR1 MNHNS and CDR2 SASEGT. The CDR3 sequence is 13 residues long. The CDR3 nucleotides are TGTGCCAGCAGTCCTAGCGTCAATCAGCCCCAGCATTTT. Its translation: CASSPSVNQPQHF.

J is TRBJ1-1 and V is TRBV5-1; the match to TRBD1 covers 7 bases. The germline gives CDR1 SGHRS, CDR2 YFSETQ. The CDR3 is 17 residues long. After removal of 4 bases from V and 1 base from J, the junction contained 13 bases not matched to a gene. CDR3 DNA: TGCGCCAGCAGCCCGAGTGCGAGGACAGGACCGAACACTGAAGCTTTCTTT. Amino acids: CASSPSARTGPNTEAFF.

The chain uses TRBV2 and TRBJ2-1; 7 positions match TRBD1. Trimming took 8 bases from V and 7 from J; bases not matched to a gene: 11. This CDR3 comprises 14 residues. In germline, CDR1 is SNHLY, CDR2 FYNNEI. CDR3 region: CASAENRGGNEQFF. In DNA, the CDR3 is TGTGCCAGCGCGGAGAACAGGGGTGGGAATGAGCAGTTCTTC.

A remark on this clone: One junction end disagrees with the germline gene, perhaps due to a read error. This specimen includes other DNA sequences encoding the same CDR3. This rearrangement joins TRBV5-4 to TRBJ2-5; possibly TRBD1 or TRBD2 for D (5 bases each). The CDR3 spans 16 residues. Germline CDR1 reads SGHNT; CDR2 reads YYREEE (reference sequence). In DNA form, the CDR3 reads TGTGCCAGCAGCTTGGTGTCAGGGAGTAACCAGGAGACCCAGTACTTC. Protein: CASSLVSGSNQETQYF.

CDR3 residues: CASSLDPGGELFF. The CDR3 bases are TGTGCCAGCAGCTTAGACCCCGGCGGGGAGCTGTTTTTT. The chain carries TRBV7-3 and TRBJ2-2; no reliable D call. The V gene lost 2 bases and the J gene lost 7 bases, with 8 bases spanning the gap. Germline loops: CDR1 SGHTA, CDR2 FQGTGA. This CDR3 has 13 residues.

This clone was observed a single time. The chain links TRBV19 to TRBJ1-1, with TRBD1 matching over 8 bases. The CDR3 totals 15 residues. V lost 4 bases to trimming and J lost 5 bases; unmatched junction nucleotides: 9. The germline gives CDR1 LNHDA, CDR2 SQIVND (reference sequence). In DNA, the CDR3 is TGTGCCAGTAGTACCGCAGGGGGCGCGGGGACTGAAGCTTTCTTT. It codes for CASSTAGGAGTEAFF.

The V gene is TRBV28, the J gene TRBJ1-2; 10 bases are a match to TRBD1. V shed 6 bases and J 3 bases; nucleotides not matched to a gene: 4. The CDR3 consists of 14 residues. From germline, CDR1 is MDHEN and CDR2 SYDVKM. The CDR3 spells CASSLTGGDYGYTF. CDR3 coding DNA: TGTGCCAGCAGCCTGACAGGGGGCGACTATGGCTACACCTTC.

The chain combines TRBV7-2 with TRBJ2-2, with D perhaps matching TRBD1 or TRBD2 (6 bases each). Trimming removed 5 bases from V and 6 bases from J, with 19 bases in between. The germline V gene encodes CDR1 SGHTA and CDR2 FQGNSA. The CDR3 is 16 amino acids. In DNA form, the CDR3 reads TGTGCCAGCAGCCTGGTCTCCGGGGGCTCCCCCGGGGAGCTGTTTTTT. Protein product: CASSLVSGGSPGELFF.

V gene TRBV2 combines with J gene TRBJ1-5; D gene ambiguous. Germline assignment: CDR1 SNHLY and CDR2 FYNNEI. This CDR3 is built from 15 residues. With 4 bases removed from V and 0 bases from J, the gap between germline ends came to 10 bases. The CDR3 loop reads CASSGQVDSNQPQHF. The CDR3 bases are TGTGCCAGCAGTGGGCAGGTCGATAGCAATCAGCCCCAGCATTTT.

This clone was recorded once. The chain links TRBV6-1 to TRBJ1-6; TRBD1 agrees at 11 bases. After removal of 7 bases from V and 9 bases from J, the junction contained 2 bases not matched to a gene. The CDR3 length is 13 residues. In germline, CDR1 is MNHNS, CDR2 SASEGT. The CDR3 here is CASMGQGGSPLHF. The DNA for the CDR3 is TGTGCCAGCATGGGACAGGGGGGTTCACCCCTCCACTTT.

The chain employs TRBV4-1 and TRBJ2-5; no reliable D call. The length of the CDR3 is 15 residues. The V and J ends lost 2 bases and 2 bases respectively, with 12 bases between them. Germline V gives CDR1 MGHRA, CDR2 YSYEKL. The CDR3 spells CASSQSADRQETQYF. In DNA form, the CDR3 reads TGCGCCAGCAGCCAATCGGCCGACCGGCAAGAGACCCAGTACTTC.